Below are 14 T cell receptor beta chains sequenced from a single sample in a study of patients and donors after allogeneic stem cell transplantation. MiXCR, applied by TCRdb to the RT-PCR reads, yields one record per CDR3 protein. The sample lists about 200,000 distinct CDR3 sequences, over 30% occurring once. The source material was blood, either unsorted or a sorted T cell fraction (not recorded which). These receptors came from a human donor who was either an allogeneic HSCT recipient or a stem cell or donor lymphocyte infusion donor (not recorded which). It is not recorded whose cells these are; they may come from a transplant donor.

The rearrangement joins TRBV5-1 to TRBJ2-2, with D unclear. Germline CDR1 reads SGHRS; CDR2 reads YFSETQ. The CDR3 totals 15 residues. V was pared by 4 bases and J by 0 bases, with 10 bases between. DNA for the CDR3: TGCGCCAGCAGCCCTTTCGGCCCGAACACCGGGGAGCTGTTTTTT. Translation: CASSPFGPNTGELFF. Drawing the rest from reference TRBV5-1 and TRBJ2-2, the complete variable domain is KAGVTQTPRYLIKTRGQQVTLSCSPISGHRSVSWYQQTPGQGLQFLFEYFSETQRNKGNFPGRFSGRQFSNSRSEMNVSTLELGDSALYLCASSPFGPNTGELFFGEGSRLTVL.

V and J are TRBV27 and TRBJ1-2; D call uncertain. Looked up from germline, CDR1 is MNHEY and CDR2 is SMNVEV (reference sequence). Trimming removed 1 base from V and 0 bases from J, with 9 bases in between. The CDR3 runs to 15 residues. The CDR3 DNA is TGTGCCAGCAGTTTATTTGGCAGAGCTAACTATGGCTACACCTTC. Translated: CASSLFGRANYGYTF.

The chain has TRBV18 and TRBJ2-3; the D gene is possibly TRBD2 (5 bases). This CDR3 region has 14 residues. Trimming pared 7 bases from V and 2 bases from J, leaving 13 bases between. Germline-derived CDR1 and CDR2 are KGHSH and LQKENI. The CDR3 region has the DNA TGTGCCAGCTTCCCCGGGGTCACCACAGATACGCAGTATTTT. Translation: CASFPGVTTDTQYF. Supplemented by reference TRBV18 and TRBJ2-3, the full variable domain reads NAGVMQNPRHLVRRRGQEARLRCSPMKGHSHVYWYRQLPEEGLKFMVYLQKENIIDESGMPKERFSAEFPKEGPSILRIQQVVRGDSAAYFCASFPGVTTDTQYFGPGTRLTVL.

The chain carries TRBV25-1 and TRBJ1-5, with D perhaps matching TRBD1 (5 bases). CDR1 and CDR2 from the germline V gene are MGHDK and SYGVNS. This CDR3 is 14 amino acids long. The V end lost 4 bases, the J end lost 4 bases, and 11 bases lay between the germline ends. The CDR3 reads CASSGPGWNQPQHF. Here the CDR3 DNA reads TGTGCCAGCAGTGGTCCAGGGTGGAATCAGCCCCAGCATTTT.

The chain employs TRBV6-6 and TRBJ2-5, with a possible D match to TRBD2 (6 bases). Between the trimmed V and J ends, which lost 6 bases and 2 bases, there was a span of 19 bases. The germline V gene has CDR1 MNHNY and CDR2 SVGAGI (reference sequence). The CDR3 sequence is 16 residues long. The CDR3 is CASRPFPGLRQETQYF. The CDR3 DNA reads TGTGCCAGCAGACCCTTCCCGGGACTGCGACAAGAGACCCAGTACTTC.

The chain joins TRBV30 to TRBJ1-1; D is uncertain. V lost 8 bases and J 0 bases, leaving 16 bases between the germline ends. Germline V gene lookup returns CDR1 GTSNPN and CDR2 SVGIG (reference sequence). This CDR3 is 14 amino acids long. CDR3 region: CAQDPSGMNTEAFF. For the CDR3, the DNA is TGTGCCCAGGACCCGAGCGGAATGAACACTGAAGCTTTCTTT.

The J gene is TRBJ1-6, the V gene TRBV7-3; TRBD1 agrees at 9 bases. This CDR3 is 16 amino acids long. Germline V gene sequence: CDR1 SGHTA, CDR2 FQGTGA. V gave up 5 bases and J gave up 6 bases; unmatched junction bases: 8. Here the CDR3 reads CASSLSGTGLNSPLHF. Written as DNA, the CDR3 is TGTGCCAGCAGCCTTTCCGGGACAGGGCTTAATTCACCCCTCCACTTT.

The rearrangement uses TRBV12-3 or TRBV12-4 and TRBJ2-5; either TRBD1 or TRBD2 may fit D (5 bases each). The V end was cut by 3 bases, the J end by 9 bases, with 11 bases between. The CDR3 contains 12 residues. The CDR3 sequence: CASSFPGSAQYF. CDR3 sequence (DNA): TGTGCCAGCAGTTTCCCAGGGAGTGCCCAGTACTTC.

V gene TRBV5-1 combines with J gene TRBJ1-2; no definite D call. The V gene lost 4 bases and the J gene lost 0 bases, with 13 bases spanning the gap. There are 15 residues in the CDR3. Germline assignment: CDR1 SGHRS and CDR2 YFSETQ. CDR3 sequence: CASSASLQPNYGYTF. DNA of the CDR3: TGCGCCAGCAGCGCCTCCCTACAGCCTAACTATGGCTACACCTTC.

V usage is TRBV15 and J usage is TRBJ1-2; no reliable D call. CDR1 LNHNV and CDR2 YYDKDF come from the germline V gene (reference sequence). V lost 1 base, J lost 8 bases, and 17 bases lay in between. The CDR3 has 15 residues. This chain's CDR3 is CATSRVLLIEGGYTF. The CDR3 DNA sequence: TGTGCCACCAGCAGAGTTCTTCTCATCGAAGGGGGCTACACCTTC.

CDR3 sequence: CAISDPGQGREKLFF. CDR3 in DNA: TGTGCCATCAGTGATCCCGGACAGGGAAGGGAAAAACTGTTTTTT. This chain uses TRBV10-3 with TRBJ1-4; 8 bases agree with TRBD1. Germline trimming cut 3 bases from V and 8 bases from J; bases unmatched to any gene: 8. Germline assignment: CDR1 ENHRY and CDR2 SYGVKD. The CDR3 is made up of 15 amino acids.

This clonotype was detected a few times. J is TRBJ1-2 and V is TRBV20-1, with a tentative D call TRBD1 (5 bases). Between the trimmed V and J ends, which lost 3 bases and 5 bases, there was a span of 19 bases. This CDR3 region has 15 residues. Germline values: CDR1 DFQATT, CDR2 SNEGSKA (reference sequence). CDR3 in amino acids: CSASVGQMVRYGYTF. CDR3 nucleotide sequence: TGCAGTGCTAGTGTGGGGCAGATGGTTCGGTATGGCTACACCTTC.

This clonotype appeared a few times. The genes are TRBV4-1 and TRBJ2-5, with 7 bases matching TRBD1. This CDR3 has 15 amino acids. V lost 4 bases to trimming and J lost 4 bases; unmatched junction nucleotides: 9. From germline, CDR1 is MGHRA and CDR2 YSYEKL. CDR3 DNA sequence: TGCGCCAGCAGCCCGCGGACAGGTTACGGAGAGACCCAGTACTTC. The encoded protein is CASSPRTGYGETQYF.

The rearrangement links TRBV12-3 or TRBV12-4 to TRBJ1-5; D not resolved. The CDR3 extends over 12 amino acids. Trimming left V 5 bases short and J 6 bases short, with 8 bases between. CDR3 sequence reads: CASSALGQPQHF. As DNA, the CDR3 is TGTGCCAGCAGTGCCTTAGGTCAGCCCCAGCATTTT.